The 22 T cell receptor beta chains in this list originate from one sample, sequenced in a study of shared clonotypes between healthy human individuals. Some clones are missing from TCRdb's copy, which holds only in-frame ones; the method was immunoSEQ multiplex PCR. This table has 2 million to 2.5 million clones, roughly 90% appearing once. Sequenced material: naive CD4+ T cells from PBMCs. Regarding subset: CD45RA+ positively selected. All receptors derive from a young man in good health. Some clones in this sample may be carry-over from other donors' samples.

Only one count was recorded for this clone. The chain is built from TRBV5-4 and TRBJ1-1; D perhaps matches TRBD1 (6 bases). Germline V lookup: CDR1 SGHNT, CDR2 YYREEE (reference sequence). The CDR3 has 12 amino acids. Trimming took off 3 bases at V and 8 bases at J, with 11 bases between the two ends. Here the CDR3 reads CASSSRDREAFF. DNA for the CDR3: TGTGCCAGCAGCTCCAGAGACAGGGAAGCTTTCTTT.

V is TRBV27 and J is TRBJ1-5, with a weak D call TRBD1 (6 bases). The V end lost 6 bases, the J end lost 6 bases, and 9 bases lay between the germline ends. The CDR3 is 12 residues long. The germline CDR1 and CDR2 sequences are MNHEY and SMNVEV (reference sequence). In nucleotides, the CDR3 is TGTGCCAGCAGAACAGGGCTTCAGCCCCAGCATTTT. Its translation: CASRTGLQPQHF.

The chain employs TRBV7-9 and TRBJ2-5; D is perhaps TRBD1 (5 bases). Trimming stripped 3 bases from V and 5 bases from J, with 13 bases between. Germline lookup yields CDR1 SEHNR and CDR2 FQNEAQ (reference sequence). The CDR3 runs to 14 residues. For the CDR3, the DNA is TGTGCCAGCAGCTTTCAAACAGGTTTGGAGACCCAGTACTTC. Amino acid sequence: CASSFQTGLETQYF.

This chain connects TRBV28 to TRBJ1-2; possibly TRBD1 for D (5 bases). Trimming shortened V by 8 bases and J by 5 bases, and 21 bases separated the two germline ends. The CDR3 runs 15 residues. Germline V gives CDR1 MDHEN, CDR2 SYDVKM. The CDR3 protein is CASHGAGVKLYGYTF. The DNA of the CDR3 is TGTGCCAGCCACGGAGCGGGGGTAAAGTTATATGGCTACACCTTC.

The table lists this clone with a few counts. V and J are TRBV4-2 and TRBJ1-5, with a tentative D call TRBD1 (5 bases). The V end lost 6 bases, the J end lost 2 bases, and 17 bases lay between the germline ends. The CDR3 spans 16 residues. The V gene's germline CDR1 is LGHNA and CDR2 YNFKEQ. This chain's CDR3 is CASRRDGDYGNQPQHF. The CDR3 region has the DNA TGTGCCAGCAGAAGGGACGGGGATTATGGCAATCAGCCCCAGCATTTT.

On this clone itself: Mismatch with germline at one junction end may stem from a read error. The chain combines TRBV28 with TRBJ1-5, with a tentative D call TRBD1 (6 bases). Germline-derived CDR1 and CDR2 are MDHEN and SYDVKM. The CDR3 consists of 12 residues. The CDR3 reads CASTLVGGAGYF. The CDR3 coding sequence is TGTGCCAGCACCCTGGTGGGGGGCGCTGGGTATTTT.

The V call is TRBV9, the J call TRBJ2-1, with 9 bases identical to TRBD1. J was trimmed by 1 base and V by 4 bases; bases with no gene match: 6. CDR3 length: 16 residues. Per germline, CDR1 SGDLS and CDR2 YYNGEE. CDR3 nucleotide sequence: TGTGCCAGCAGCCAGCACAGGGGGCAGTCCTACAATGAGCAGTTCTTC. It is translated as CASSQHRGQSYNEQFF.

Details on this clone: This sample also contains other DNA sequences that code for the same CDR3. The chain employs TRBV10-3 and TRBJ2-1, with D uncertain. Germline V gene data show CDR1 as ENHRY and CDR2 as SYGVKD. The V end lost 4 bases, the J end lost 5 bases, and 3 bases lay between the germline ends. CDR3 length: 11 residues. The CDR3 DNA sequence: TGTGCCATCAGTGTTGACAATGAGCAGTTCTTC. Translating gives CAISVDNEQFF.

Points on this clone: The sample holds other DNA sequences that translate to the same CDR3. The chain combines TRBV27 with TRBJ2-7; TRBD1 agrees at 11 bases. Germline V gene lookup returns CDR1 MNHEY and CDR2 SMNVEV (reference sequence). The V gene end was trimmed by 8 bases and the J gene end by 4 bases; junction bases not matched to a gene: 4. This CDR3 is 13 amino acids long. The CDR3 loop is CASARDRGYEQYF. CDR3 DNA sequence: TGTGCCAGCGCTAGGGACAGGGGGTACGAGCAGTACTTC.

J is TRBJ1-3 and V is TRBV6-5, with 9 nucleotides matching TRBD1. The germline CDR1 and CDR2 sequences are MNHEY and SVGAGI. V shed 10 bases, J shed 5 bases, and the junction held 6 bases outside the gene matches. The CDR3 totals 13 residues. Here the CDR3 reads CATKGQGRNTIYF. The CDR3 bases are TGTGCCACTAAGGGACAGGGTAGAAACACCATATATTTT.

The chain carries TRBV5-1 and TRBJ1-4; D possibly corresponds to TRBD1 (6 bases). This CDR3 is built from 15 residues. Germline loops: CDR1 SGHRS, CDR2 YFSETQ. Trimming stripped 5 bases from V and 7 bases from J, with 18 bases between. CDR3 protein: CASSALGAMGEKLFF. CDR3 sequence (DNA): TGCGCCAGCAGTGCGTTGGGGGCAATGGGTGAAAAACTGTTTTTT.

CDR3 bases: TGTGCCAGCATGGGCACTGAAGCTTTCTTT. Translated: CASMGTEAFF. The chain couples TRBV6-6 to TRBJ1-1; D is unclear. The CDR3 extends over 10 amino acids. Trimming left V 7 bases short and J 4 bases short, with 4 bases between. CDR1 is MNHNY, CDR2 SVGAGI, per germline (reference sequence).

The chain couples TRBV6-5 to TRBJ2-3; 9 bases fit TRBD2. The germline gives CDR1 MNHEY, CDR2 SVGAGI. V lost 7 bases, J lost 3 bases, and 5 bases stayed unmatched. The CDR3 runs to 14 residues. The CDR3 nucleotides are TGTGCCAGCATGTCCCTAGCGGGAACAGATACGCAGTATTTT. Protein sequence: CASMSLAGTDTQYF.

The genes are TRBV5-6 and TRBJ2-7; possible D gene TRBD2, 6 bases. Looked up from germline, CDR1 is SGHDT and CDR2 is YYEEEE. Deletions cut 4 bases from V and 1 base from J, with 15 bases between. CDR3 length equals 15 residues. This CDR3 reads CASSETGGSSYEQYF. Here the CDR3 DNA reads TGTGCCAGCAGCGAAACCGGGGGATCTTCCTACGAGCAGTACTTC.

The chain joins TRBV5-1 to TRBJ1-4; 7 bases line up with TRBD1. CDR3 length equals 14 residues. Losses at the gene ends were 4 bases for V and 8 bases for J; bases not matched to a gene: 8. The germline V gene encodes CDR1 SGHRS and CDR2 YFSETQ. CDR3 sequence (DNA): TGCGCCAGCAGCACCTCAGGGGGTAGGGAAAAACTGTTTTTT. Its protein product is CASSTSGGREKLFF.

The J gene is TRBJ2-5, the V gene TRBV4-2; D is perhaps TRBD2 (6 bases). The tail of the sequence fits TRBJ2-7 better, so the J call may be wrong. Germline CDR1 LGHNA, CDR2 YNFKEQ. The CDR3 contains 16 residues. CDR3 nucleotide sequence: TGTGCCAGCAGCCAAGACCCTAGCGTCAGCTCCTACGAGCAGTACTTC. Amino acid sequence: CASSQDPSVSSYEQYF.

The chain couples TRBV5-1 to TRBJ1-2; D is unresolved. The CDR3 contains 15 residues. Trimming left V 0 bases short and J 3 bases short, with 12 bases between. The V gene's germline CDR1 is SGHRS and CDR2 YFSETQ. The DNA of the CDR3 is TGCGCCAGCAGCTTGGCCGAAGGTGGAGACTATGGCTACACCTTC. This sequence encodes CASSLAEGGDYGYTF.

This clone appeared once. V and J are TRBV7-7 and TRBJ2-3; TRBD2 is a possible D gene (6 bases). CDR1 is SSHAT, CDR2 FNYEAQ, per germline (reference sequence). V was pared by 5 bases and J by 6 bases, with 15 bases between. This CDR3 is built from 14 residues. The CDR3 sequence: CASSQGLSADTQYF. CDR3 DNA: TGTGCCAGCAGCCAGGGACTGTCAGCCGATACGCAGTATTTT.

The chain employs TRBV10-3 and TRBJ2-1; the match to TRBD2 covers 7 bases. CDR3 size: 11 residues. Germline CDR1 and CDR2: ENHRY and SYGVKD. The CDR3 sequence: CASGAVNEQFF. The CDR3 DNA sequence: TGTGCGAGCGGGGCAGTCAATGAGCAGTTCTTC.

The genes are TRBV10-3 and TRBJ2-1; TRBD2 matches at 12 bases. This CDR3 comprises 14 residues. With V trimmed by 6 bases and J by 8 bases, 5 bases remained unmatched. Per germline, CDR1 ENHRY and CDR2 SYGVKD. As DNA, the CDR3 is TGTGCCATCAGCCCGACTAGCGGGAGCTATGAGCAGTTCTTC. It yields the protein CAISPTSGSYEQFF.

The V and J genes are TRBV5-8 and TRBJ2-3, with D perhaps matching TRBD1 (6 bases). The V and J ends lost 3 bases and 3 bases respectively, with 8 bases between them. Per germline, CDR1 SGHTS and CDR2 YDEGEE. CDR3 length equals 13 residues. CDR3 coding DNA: TGTGCCAGCAGCTCCGGGACAACAGATACGCAGTATTTT. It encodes CASSSGTTDTQYF.

CDR3 in DNA: TGTGCCATCAGTAAAGGCCCCGGGGAAGAGCAGTTCTTC. Amino acid sequence: CAISKGPGEEQFF. The chain is built from TRBV10-3 and TRBJ2-1, with D possibly TRBD2 on 5 matching bases. The CDR3 consists of 13 residues. CDR1 is ENHRY, CDR2 SYGVKD, per germline. The ends were cut back, 5 bases at V and 10 bases at J, with 15 bases in the middle.